The 18 T cell receptor beta chains below all came from one sample that was sequenced in a study of T cell responses to AZD1222 COVID-19 vaccine. TCRdb's table, derived via immunoSEQ multiplex PCR, lists solely in-frame clones and lacks some. The sample includes roughly 120,000 clones, over 75% of them seen just once. The sequencing used peripheral blood, collected on day 0 of AZD1222 vaccination. The source is an adult in good health.

This clone has a handful of counts. This chain's CDR3 is CAWNGGPGSPLHF. The CDR3 DNA is TGTGCCTGGAATGGGGGCCCTGGGTCACCCCTCCACTTT. The chain uses TRBV30 and TRBJ1-6; D perhaps matches TRBD1 (6 bases). The V gene's germline CDR1 is GTSNPN and CDR2 SVGIG (reference sequence). This CDR3 contains 13 residues. Trimming cost V 4 bases and J 10 bases, with 14 bases left between them.

This rearrangement joins TRBV7-9 to TRBJ1-1, with D maybe TRBD1 (6 bases). CDR1 and CDR2 from the germline V gene are SEHNR and FQNEAQ (reference sequence). V was pared by 6 bases and J by 1 base, with 18 bases between. There are 16 residues in the CDR3. The CDR3: CASRAQGGAQNTEAFF. CDR3 coding DNA: TGTGCCAGCAGGGCACAGGGAGGGGCCCAGAACACTGAAGCTTTCTTT. The full variable domain, in which reference TRBV7-9 and TRBJ1-1 provide the parts outside the CDR3, is DTGVSQNPRHKITKRGQNVTFRCDPISEHNRLYWYRQTLGQGPEFLTYFQNEAQLEKSRLLSDRFSAERPKGSFSTLEIQRTEQGDSAMYLCASRAQGGAQNTEAFFGQGTRLTVV.

Comment on this clone: One end of the junction is discordant with germline, which a read error may explain. The CDR3 region has the DNA TGCGCCAGCAGCTTGGTGCAGACGAAGACCGGGGAGCTGTTTTTT. It specifies CASSLVQTKTGELFF. The chain couples TRBV5-1 to TRBJ2-2; no reliable D call. This CDR3 is built from 15 residues. From germline, CDR1 is SGHRS and CDR2 YFSETQ. The full variable domain, in which reference TRBV5-1 and TRBJ2-2 provide the parts outside the CDR3, is KAGVTQTPRYLIKTRGQQVTLSCSPISGHRSVSWYQQTPGQGLQFLFEYFSETQRNKGNFPGRFSGRQFSNSRSEMNVSTLELGDSALYLCASSLVQTKTGELFFGEGSRLTVL.

V gene TRBV19 combines with J gene TRBJ2-7; 7 bases are shared with TRBD2. J was trimmed by 2 bases and V by 3 bases; bases with no gene match: 7. The germline V gene encodes CDR1 LNHDA and CDR2 SQIVND (reference sequence). This CDR3 contains 15 residues. The CDR3 coding sequence is TGTGCCAGTAGTATTCAGGTGGGAGGGCCCTACGAGCAGTACTTC. Encoded protein: CASSIQVGGPYEQYF.

Only a few counts were recorded for this clone. The rearrangement links TRBV9 to TRBJ2-7; a possible D gene is TRBD2 (5 bases). This CDR3 contains 15 residues. Trimming pared 0 bases from V and 1 base from J, leaving 11 bases between. Germline CDR1 and CDR2: SGDLS and YYNGEE. CDR3: CASSVAPSSSYEQYF. The CDR3 bases are TGTGCCAGCAGCGTAGCTCCTAGCTCGTCCTACGAGCAGTACTTC.

The chain links TRBV27 to TRBJ1-1; D unresolved. V was cut by 5 bases and J by 6 bases, with 13 bases left in between. Germline loops: CDR1 MNHEY, CDR2 SMNVEV (reference sequence). The CDR3 sequence is 13 residues long. The CDR3 DNA reads TGTGCCAGCAGTAAAGGTCTGGGCGCTGAAGCTTTCTTT. It specifies CASSKGLGAEAFF.

J is TRBJ1-2 and V is TRBV28, with TRBD1 identical over 9 bases. CDR1 and CDR2 from the germline V gene are MDHEN and SYDVKM. After removal of 5 bases from V and 7 bases from J, the junction contained 23 bases not matched to a gene. This CDR3 is built from 19 residues. The CDR3 loop reads CASSEVGTGWGFRLSGYTF. As DNA, the CDR3 is TGTGCCAGCAGTGAGGTCGGGACAGGGTGGGGTTTTCGGTTAAGTGGCTACACCTTC.

This chain uses TRBV6-5 with TRBJ1-2, with TRBD1 matching 11 bases. This CDR3 contains 14 residues. CDR1 and CDR2 from the germline V gene are MNHEY and SVGAGI. J was trimmed by 7 bases and V by 6 bases; bases with no gene match: 7. The CDR3 nucleotides are TGTGCCAGCAGAGCGGACAGGGGGCCTCTTGGCTACACCTTC. Protein sequence: CASRADRGPLGYTF.

The chain's CDR3 is CASSSAGTGRTTEAFF. The CDR3 nucleotides are TGTGCCAGCAGTTCAGCAGGGACGGGGCGAACCACTGAAGCTTTCTTT. The chain couples TRBV6-2 or TRBV6-3 to TRBJ1-1; D is possibly TRBD1 (5 bases). In germline, CDR1 is MNHEY, CDR2 SVGEGT. V shed 4 bases and J shed 4 bases, with 19 bases lying between them. This CDR3 region has 16 residues.

The gene calls are TRBV15 and TRBJ1-2, with 7 nucleotides matching TRBD1. CDR3 length: 20 amino acids. CDR1 and CDR2 (germline): LNHNV, YYDKDF (reference sequence). J was trimmed by 6 bases and V by 0 bases; bases with no gene match: 22. The CDR3 sequence is CATSRDKGLPTGSIVHGYTF. As DNA, the CDR3 is TGTGCCACCAGCAGAGATAAGGGGCTCCCGACAGGGTCCATAGTCCATGGCTACACCTTC.

The chain couples TRBV5-4 to TRBJ2-5, with a weak D call TRBD1 (6 bases). This CDR3 comprises 14 residues. Germline lookup yields CDR1 SGHNT and CDR2 YYREEE (reference sequence). Trimming removed 0 bases from V and 3 bases from J, with 9 bases in between. CDR3 region: CASSLETGKETQYF. CDR3 bases: TGTGCCAGCAGCTTGGAAACAGGGAAAGAGACCCAGTACTTC.

The CDR3 DNA follows: TGCGCCAGCAGCCAAGTTGCAGGGGTGAAGACCCAGTACTTC. It translates to CASSQVAGVKTQYF. The chain links TRBV4-3 to TRBJ2-5; tentative D call: TRBD1 (6 bases). The CDR3 runs 14 residues. With 1 base removed from V and 6 bases from J, the gap between germline ends came to 12 bases. Germline lookup yields CDR1 LGHNA and CDR2 YSLEER.

The chain has TRBV14 and TRBJ1-2; 7 nucleotides line up with TRBD1. CDR1 is SGHDN, CDR2 FVKESK, per germline. CDR3 size: 16 residues. V lost 1 base, J lost 5 bases, and 10 bases stayed unmatched. CDR3 loop: CASSQGGQKKAYGYTF. The CDR3 region has the DNA TGTGCCAGCAGCCAAGGGGGACAGAAGAAGGCTTATGGCTACACCTTC.

J is TRBJ1-3 and V is TRBV7-2; D remains ambiguous. The CDR3 has 13 residues. The V end was cut by 1 base, the J end by 4 bases, with 5 bases between. Germline assignment: CDR1 SGHTA and CDR2 FQGNSA. This CDR3 is CASSLEGGNTIYF. As DNA, the CDR3 is TGTGCCAGCAGCTTAGAAGGAGGAAACACCATATATTTT.

The CDR3 nucleotides are TGCGCCAGCAGCCTGACAGGTTCGCGCCGAAACACTGAAGCTTTCTTT. Amino acids: CASSLTGSRRNTEAFF. The V and J genes are TRBV5-1 and TRBJ1-1; possible D gene TRBD1, 6 bases. The CDR3 contains 16 residues. Per the germline V gene, CDR1 is SGHRS and CDR2 is YFSETQ. V was pared by 4 bases and J by 2 bases, with 18 bases between.

The V gene is TRBV2, the J gene TRBJ1-1; D not resolved. The V end lost 5 bases, the J end lost 1 base, and 11 bases lay between the germline ends. In germline, CDR1 is SNHLY, CDR2 FYNNEI. The CDR3 consists of 14 residues. CDR3 in amino acids: CASSPRRRNTEAFF. CDR3 DNA: TGTGCCAGCAGTCCGAGGCGACGGAACACTGAAGCTTTCTTT. Full variable domain (missing parts from reference TRBV2 and TRBJ1-1): EPEVTQTPSHQVTQMGQEVILRCVPISNHLYFYWYRQILGQKVEFLVSFYNNEISEKSEIFDDQFSVERPDGSNFTLKIRSTKLEDSAMYFCASSPRRRNTEAFFGQGTRLTVV.

The rearrangement links TRBV30 to TRBJ1-1, with D unresolved. The CDR3 is 11 residues long. V lost 1 base, J lost 8 bases, and 8 bases lay in between. CDR1 and CDR2 from the germline V gene are GTSNPN and SVGIG (reference sequence). CDR3 region: CAWSAGGEAFF. The CDR3 bases are TGTGCCTGGAGTGCAGGAGGGGAAGCTTTCTTT.

The gene calls are TRBV7-2 and TRBJ2-3; no clear D. Germline V lookup: CDR1 SGHTA, CDR2 FQGNSA. Trimming took off 3 bases at V and 2 bases at J, with 9 bases between the two ends. The CDR3 has 14 residues. CDR3 sequence reads: CASSLSWTTDTQYF. The CDR3 DNA sequence: TGTGCCAGCAGCTTGAGCTGGACCACAGATACGCAGTATTTT.